This T cell receptor (beta chain) was profiled in a study of T-cell memory formation after mild COVID-19. Sample barcodes and UMIs were carried by the TCR alpha and TCR beta cDNA libraries that 5'RACE generated with constant-segment primers. Each CDR3 protein gets one entry after TCRdb re-called the 5' RACE reads with MiXCR. The sample consists of approximately 350,000 distinct CDR3 sequences, 13% to 15% of them appearing once. Broader study findings: The SARS-CoV-2 specificity of second-wave clones reaching peak at day 37 remained unverified.

Trimming shortened V by 5 bases and J by 5 bases, and 16 bases separated the two germline ends. The germline V gene encodes CDR1 SGHAT and CDR2 FQNNGV. CDR3 length: 15 residues. Turning to this clonotype: Its antigen is still unknown.

Sequencing was carried out using PBMCs or a T cell subset sorted from them (not recorded which). V and J are TRBV11-2 and TRBJ2-1; D assignment may be TRBD1 or TRBD2 (7 bases each). The clonotype comes from a man between 18 and 29 years old who had mild COVID-19 (a few samples of this study predate the infection). Cell type and time point are not known. The CDR3 DNA sequence: TGTGCCAGCAGCGCCCGACAGGGAGGGAACAATGAGCAGTTCTTC. It yields the protein CASSARQGGNNEQFF.